The clone carrying this T cell receptor (beta chain) was seen a single time. The sample originates from a study of T cell changes during pregnancy in multiple sclerosis. Profiled with immunoSEQ multiplex PCR; TCRdb holds only in-frame clones, not every one. The profile shows under 55,000 clones, approximately 94% of them singletons. The CDR3 is 17 residues long. The chain joins TRBV21-1 to TRBJ1-3; TRBD1 is the table's D call and was not checked against the DNA. TRBV21-1 is marked as a pseudogene. The input for sequencing was CD4+ T cells from peripheral blood mononuclear cells, taken in the third trimester of pregnancy. The origin of this receptor is a female donor with multiple sclerosis, enrolled in a pregnancy study. CDR3 nucleotides: TGTGCCAGCAGCAAAGTTGATGAAGGGGCCGACAGAAACACCATATATTTT. It translates to CASSKVDEGADRNTIYF.